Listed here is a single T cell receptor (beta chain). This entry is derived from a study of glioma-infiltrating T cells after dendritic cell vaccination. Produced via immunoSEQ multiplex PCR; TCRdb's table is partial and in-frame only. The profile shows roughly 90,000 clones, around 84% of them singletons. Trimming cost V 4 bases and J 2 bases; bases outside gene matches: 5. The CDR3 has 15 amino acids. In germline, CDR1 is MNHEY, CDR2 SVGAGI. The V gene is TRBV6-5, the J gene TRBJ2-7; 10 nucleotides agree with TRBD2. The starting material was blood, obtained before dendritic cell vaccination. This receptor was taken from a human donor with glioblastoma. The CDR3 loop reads CASSSSAGGPYEQYF. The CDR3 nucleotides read TGTGCCAGCAGTTCCTCAGCGGGAGGGCCCTACGAGCAGTACTTC.